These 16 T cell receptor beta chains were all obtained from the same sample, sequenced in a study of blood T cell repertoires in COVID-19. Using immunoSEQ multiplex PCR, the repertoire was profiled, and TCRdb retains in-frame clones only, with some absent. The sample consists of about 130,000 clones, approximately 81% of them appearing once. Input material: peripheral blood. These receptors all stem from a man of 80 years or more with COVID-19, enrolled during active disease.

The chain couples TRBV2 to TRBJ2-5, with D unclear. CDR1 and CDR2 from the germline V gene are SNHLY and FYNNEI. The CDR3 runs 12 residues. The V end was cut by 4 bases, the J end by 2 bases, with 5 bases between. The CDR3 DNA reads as TGTGCCAGCAGTGTTAGACAAGAGACCCAGTACTTC. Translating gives CASSVRQETQYF.

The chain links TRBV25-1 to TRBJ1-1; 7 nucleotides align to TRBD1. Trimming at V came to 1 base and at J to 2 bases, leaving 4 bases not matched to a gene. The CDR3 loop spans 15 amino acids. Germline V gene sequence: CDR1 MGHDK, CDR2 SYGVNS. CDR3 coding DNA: TGTGCCAGCAGTGAATGGGGGACAGCAAACACTGAAGCTTTCTTT. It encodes CASSEWGTANTEAFF.

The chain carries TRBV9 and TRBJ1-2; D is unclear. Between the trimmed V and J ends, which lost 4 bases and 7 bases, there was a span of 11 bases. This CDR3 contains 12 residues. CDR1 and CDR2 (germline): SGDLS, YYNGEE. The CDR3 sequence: CASSRLRFGYTF. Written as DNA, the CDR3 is TGTGCCAGCAGCCGACTAAGGTTTGGCTACACCTTC.

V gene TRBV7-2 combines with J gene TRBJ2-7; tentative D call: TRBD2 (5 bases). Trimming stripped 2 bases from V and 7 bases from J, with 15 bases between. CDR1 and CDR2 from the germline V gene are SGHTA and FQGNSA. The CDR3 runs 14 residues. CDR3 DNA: TGTGCCAGCAGCTTAAAGGTGGGAGTGAGTGAGCAGTACTTC. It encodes CASSLKVGVSEQYF. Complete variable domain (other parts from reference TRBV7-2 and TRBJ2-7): GAGVSQSPSNKVTEKGKDVELRCDPISGHTALYWYRQSLGQGLEFLIYFQGNSAPDKSGLPSDRFSAERTGGSVSTLTIQRTQQEDSAVYLCASSLKVGVSEQYFGPGTRLTVT.

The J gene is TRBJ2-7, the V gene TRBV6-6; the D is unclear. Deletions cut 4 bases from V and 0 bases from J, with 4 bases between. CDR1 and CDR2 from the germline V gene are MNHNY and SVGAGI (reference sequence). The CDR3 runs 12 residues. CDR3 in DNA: TGTGCCAGCAGTTCCAGCTCCTACGAGCAGTACTTC. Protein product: CASSSSSYEQYF.

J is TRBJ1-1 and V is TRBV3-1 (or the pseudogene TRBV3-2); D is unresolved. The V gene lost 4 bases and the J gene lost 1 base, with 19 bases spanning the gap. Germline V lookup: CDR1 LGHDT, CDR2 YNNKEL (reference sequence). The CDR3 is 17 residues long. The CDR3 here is CASSLGETLGGNTEAFF. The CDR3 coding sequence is TGTGCCAGCAGCCTAGGAGAGACACTAGGAGGGAACACTGAAGCTTTCTTT.

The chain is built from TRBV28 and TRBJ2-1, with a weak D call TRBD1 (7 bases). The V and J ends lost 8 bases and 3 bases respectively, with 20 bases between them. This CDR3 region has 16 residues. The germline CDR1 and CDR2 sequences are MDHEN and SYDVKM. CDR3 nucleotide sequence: TGTGCCAGCCGCGGGATCGAGACAGGGTTCTACAATGAGCAGTTCTTC. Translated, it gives CASRGIETGFYNEQFF.

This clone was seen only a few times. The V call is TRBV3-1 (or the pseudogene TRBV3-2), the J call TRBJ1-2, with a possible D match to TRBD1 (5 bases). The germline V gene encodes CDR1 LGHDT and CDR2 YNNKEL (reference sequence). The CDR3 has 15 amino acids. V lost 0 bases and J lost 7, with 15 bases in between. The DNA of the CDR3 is TGTGCCAGCAGCCAAGACTCGGGGCCGCGGGGTGGCTACACCTTC. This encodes CASSQDSGPRGGYTF.

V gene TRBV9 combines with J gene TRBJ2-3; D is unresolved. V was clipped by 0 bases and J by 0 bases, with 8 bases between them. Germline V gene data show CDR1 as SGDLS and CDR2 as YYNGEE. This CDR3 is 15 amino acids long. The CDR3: CASSVGLSSTDTQYF. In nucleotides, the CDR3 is TGTGCCAGCAGCGTAGGGCTGTCGAGCACAGATACGCAGTATTTT.

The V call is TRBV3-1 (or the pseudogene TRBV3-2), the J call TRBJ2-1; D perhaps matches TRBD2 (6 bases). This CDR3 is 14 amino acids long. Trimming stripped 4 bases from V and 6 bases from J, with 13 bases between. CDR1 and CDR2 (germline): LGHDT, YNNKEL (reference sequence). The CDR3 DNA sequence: TGTGCCAGCAGCCTGGGTGCGGGGCCCAATGAGCAGTTCTTC. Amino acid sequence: CASSLGAGPNEQFF.

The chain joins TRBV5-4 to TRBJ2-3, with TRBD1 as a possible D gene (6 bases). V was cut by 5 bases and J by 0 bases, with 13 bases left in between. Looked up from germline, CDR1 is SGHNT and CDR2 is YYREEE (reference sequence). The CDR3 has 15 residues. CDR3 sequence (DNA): TGTGCCAGCAGGGAGGACAGTATGAGCACAGATACGCAGTATTTT. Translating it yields CASREDSMSTDTQYF.

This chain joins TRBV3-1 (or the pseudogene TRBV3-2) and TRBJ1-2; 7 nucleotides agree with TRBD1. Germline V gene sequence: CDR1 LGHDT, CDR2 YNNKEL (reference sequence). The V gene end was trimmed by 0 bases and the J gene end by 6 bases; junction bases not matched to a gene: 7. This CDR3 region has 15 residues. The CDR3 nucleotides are TGTGCCAGCAGCCAAGATCGAGGTCAGGGGGATGGCTACACCTTC. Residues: CASSQDRGQGDGYTF.

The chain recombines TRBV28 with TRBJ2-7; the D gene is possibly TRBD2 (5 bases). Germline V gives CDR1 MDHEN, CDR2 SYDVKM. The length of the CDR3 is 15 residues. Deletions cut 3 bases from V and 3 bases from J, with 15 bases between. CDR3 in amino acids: CASSFAGAGFYEQYF. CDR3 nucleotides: TGTGCCAGCAGTTTTGCAGGTGCGGGCTTCTACGAGCAGTACTTC.

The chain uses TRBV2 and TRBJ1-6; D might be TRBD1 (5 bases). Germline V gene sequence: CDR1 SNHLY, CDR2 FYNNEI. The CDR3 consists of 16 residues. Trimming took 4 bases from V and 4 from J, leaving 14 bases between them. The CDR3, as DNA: TGTGCCAGCAGTGTTGAGGCCGGGGGGTATAATTCACCCCTCCACTTT. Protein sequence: CASSVEAGGYNSPLHF.

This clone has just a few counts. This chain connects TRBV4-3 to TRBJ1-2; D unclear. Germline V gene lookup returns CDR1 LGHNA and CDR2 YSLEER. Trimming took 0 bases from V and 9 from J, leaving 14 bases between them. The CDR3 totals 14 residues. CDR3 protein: CASSQDRAGDRYTF. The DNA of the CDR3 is TGCGCCAGCAGCCAAGATAGAGCCGGGGATCGCTACACCTTC.

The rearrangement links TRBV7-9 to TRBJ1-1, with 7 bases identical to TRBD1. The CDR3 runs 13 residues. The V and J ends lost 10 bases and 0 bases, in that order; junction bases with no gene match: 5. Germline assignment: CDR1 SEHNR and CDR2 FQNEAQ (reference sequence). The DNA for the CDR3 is TGTGCCACGAGGGACAGCTTGAACACTGAAGCTTTCTTT. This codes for CATRDSLNTEAFF.